This T cell receptor (beta chain) was captured in a study of T cell repertoires in cytomegalovirus infection. Study-wide background: Researchers turned to recently identified HLA-C-restricted CMV epitopes as well as well-studied HLA-B-restricted ones.

To note about this clonotype: What it recognizes is unknown.

Germline CDR1 reads SGHVS; CDR2 reads FNYEAQ. The V end lost 4 bases, the J end lost 1 base, and 12 bases lay between the germline ends. The CDR3 extends over 15 amino acids. TCRdb passed the reads through MiXCR, listing each CDR3 protein once. The data show some 500,000 distinct CDR3 sequences, with 25% to 35% seen just once and 17% held by the top ten. The chain employs TRBV7-6 and TRBJ2-3, with D uncertain. The clonotype comes from a human donor in good health (CMV status not recorded). Some clones in this sample may be carry-over from other donors' samples. Specimen: cultured PBMCs, collected from culture after CMV antigen stimulation. CDR3 sequence: CASSSDSSRTDTQYF. The CDR3 nucleotides read TGTGCCAGCAGCTCCGACTCCTCTCGCACAGATACGCAGTATTTT. Complete variable domain (other parts from reference TRBV7-6 and TRBJ2-3): GAGVSQSPRYKVTKRGQDVALRCDPISGHVSLYWYRQALGQGPEFLTYFNYEAQQDKSGLPNDRFSAERPEGSISTLTIQRTEQRDSAMYRCASSSDSSRTDTQYFGPGTRLTVL.